The entry that follows covers one T cell receptor beta chain sequence. Its cognate antigen is unknown. The authors reverse transcribed all of the isolated RNA, so sequencing captured expressed TCRB transcripts. The data were produced by immunoSEQ multiplex PCR, yet TCRdb's version contains in-frame clones alone and is incomplete. The table includes some 150,000 clones, about an eighth detected once. The CDR3 is 16 amino acids. Trimming cost V 5 bases and J 5 bases; bases outside gene matches: 9. Germline values: CDR1 MNHNS, CDR2 SASEGT. This entry comes from a study of beta chain features in type 1 diabetes. For the study at large: Cells sorted and examined across all samples totaled nearly 110,000,000.

Findings and caveats of the study: Reduced insertions and increased deletions marked VDJ junctions in type 1 diabetes patients. TCRB CDR3s from Type 1 diabetes patients were moderately but significantly shorter in all four CD4+ subsets.

V is TRBV6-1 and J is TRBJ1-5, with 10 positions matching TRBD1. The sequenced material came from central memory CD4+ T cells from blood. The receptor was isolated from a young man with type 1 diabetes. For the CDR3, the DNA is TGTGCCAGCAGTAAAGGACAGGGGGGGGCAGATCAGCCCCAGCATTTT. Its translation: CASSKGQGGADQPQHF.